Listed below are T cell receptor beta chains from one sample, sequenced in a study of shared clonotypes between healthy human individuals. TCRdb keeps only in-frame clones here, not all; method: immunoSEQ multiplex PCR. The sample lists more than 2,000,000 clones; approximately 95% were seen once. Specimen: naive CD4+ T cells from PBMCs. The receptors shown here come from a man in his late teens or twenties in good health. Some clones in this sample may be carry-over from other donors' samples. Both conserved end residues are part of each CDR3. D genes are given only for firm matches. Size values are once, few and many counts, or a class for expanded clones, and some rows have none.

j_call d_call v_call clone_size cdr3_nt cdr3_aa
TRBJ2-1 TRBD1 TRBV18 - TGTGCCAGCTCACCTCCGGGACAGGGGGCTAATGAGCAGTTCTTC CASSPPGQGANEQFF
TRBJ2-2 - TRBV5-1 - TGCGCCAGCAGCTTGGATACCTATAACACCGGGGAGCTGTTTTTT CASSLDTYNTGELFF
TRBJ1-1 - TRBV7-8 - TGTGCCAGCAGCTTAGAAGAGGGGCCGTACACTGAAGCTTTCTTT CASSLEEGPYTEAFF
TRBJ2-1 - TRBV5-1 - TGCGCCAGCAGCTCGGGGGAGAGTGGGGCCAGTGAGCAGTTCTTC CASSSGESGASEQFF
TRBJ1-4 - TRBV6-1 - TGTGCCAGCAGCCCCGGGGGTTTTAATGAAAAACTGTTTTTT CASSPGGFNEKLFF
TRBJ2-1 TRBD1 TRBV4-3 - TGCGCCAGCAGCCACCTCAGGACAGGCTACAATGAGCAGTTCTTC CASSHLRTGYNEQFF
TRBJ2-1 TRBD2 TRBV5-1 - TGCGCCAGCAGCTTAGCGGGAGTCTCCTACAATGAGCAGTTCTTC CASSLAGVSYNEQFF
TRBJ2-2 - TRBV7-3 once TGTGCCAGCAGCTTAAAACCCGTGTTAGGGGGGTCTTGGGCCTCGAACACCGGGGAGCTGTTTTTT CASSLKPVLGGSWASNTGELFF
TRBJ2-3 TRBD1 TRBV7-7 - TGTGCCAGCAGCCCTCTACAGGGGGCCATAGATACGCAGTATTTT CASSPLQGAIDTQYF
TRBJ2-1 TRBD1 TRBV9 - TGTGCCAGCAGCCCAACCGGGACAGGGGCAACAGAGCAGTTCTTC CASSPTGTGATEQFF
TRBJ1-3 - TRBV27 - TGTGCCAGCAGTTCCTGGGGGTTGGGAAACACCATATATTTT CASSSWGLGNTIYF
TRBJ2-1 TRBD2 TRBV6-1 - TGTGCCAGCAGTGGTATTACTAGCGGGAGGGCGCTCTTC CASSGITSGRALF
TRBJ2-2 - TRBV30 - TGTGCCTGGAACAGGTTCGCCGGGGAGCTGTTTTTT CAWNRFAGELFF
TRBJ2-1 - TRBV7-3 - TGTGCCAGCAGCTCCCAGGGTAGCCCGAAGAATGAGCAGTTCTTC CASSSQGSPKNEQFF
TRBJ2-1 - TRBV15 once TGTGCCACCAGCAGAGATGGATTTCCCGACCGTAATGAGCAGTTCTTC CATSRDGFPDRNEQFF
TRBJ2-1 TRBD2 TRBV2 - TGTGCCAGCCGACCGTTAGGACTAGGCGACAATGAGCAGTTCTTC CASRPLGLGDNEQFF
TRBJ2-5 TRBD1 TRBV5-1 - TGCGCCAGCAGCTTGCAGGACAGGAGGCTTCAAGAGACCCAGTACTTC CASSLQDRRLQETQYF
TRBJ2-7 - TRBV7-2 - TGTGCCAGCAGCTTAGGCGCGGTGGCTCGGGAGCAGTACTTC CASSLGAVAREQYF
TRBJ1-2 - TRBV28 - TGTGCCAGCAAGGGGGGGCCCCAAAACTATGGCTACACCTTC CASKGGPQNYGYTF
TRBJ1-1 - TRBV20-1 - TGCAGTGCTTCCGGGGCAGCCGAAGCTTTCTTT CSASGAAEAFF
TRBJ2-1 TRBD2 TRBV9 - TGTGCCAGCAGCGTAGTCCCTAGCGGGAGGTACAATGAGCAGTTCTTC CASSVVPSGRYNEQFF
TRBJ1-1 - TRBV29-1 - TGCAGCGTTATGGGCAGGGCAGGCACTGAAGCTTTCTTT CSVMGRAGTEAFF
TRBJ2-5 - TRBV14 - TGTGCCAGCAGCCAAGCTCCCGGAGAGACCCAGTACTTC CASSQAPGETQYF
TRBJ1-1 - TRBV28 - TGTGCCAGCAGGGGGACGGGGGCGGACACTGAAGCTTTCTTT CASRGTGADTEAFF
TRBJ2-1 - TRBV6-4 - TGTGCCAGCAGTGACTACTACAGGGTGAGCAATGAGCAGTTCTTC CASSDYYRVSNEQFF
TRBJ2-4 - TRBV20-1 - TGCAGTGCTAGTCCTCCCCCGGGGCACTACTTC CSASPPPGHYF
TRBJ2-7 TRBD2 TRBV18 - TGTGCCAGCTCACCACGGGTGGGAGGGCCCTACGAGCAGTACTTC CASSPRVGGPYEQYF
TRBJ1-2 TRBD1 TRBV28 - TGTGCCAGCAGGAGAGCGGTCAGGGGGCTTGTCTATGGCTACACCTTC CASRRAVRGLVYGYTF
TRBJ1-4 TRBD1 TRBV29-1 - TGCAGCGTGCAAACAGGGGGGGATGAAAAACTGTTTTTT CSVQTGGDEKLFF
TRBJ1-1 TRBD1 TRBV18 - TGTGCCAGCTCACCATCTGCCAGGGGGATGAACACTGAAGCTTTCTTT CASSPSARGMNTEAFF
TRBJ1-1 - TRBV7-2 - TGTGCCAGCAGTCGGAACCTGGGGTACGGAGCTTTCTTT CASSRNLGYGAFF
TRBJ2-3 - TRBV18 - TGTGCCAGCTCACCACTATCAGCTCCAGATACGCAGTATTTT CASSPLSAPDTQYF
TRBJ2-5 TRBD2 TRBV6-5 - TGTGCCAGCAGTTACTTCCTAGCGGGAGTGGGAGAGACCCAGTACTTC CASSYFLAGVGETQYF
TRBJ1-4 TRBD1 TRBV28 - TGTGCCAGCAGCTGGGGACAGGGCCTCTTAAGGGAAAAACTGTTTTTT CASSWGQGLLREKLFF
TRBJ2-7 TRBD2 TRBV5-4 - TGTGCCAGCAGCTGGACTAGCGGGACCTACGAGCAGTACTTC CASSWTSGTYEQYF
TRBJ2-7 - TRBV6-5 - TGTGCCAGCAGGCGGGCCTACGAGCAGTACTTC CASRRAYEQYF
TRBJ2-7 - TRBV9 - TGTGCCAGCAGCGTAGACCCAGGGGGAGGGAACGAGCAGTACTTC CASSVDPGGGNEQYF
TRBJ2-1 - TRBV7-9 - TGTGCCAGCAGCTTAGCTCCAGACGGCTATTCCCGCTACAATGAGCAGTTCTTC CASSLAPDGYSRYNEQFF
TRBJ2-4 - TRBV4-2 - TGTGCCAGCAGCCAAGGCCCCCCGGGAACGGATCGCATAGCCAAAAACATTCAGTACTTC CASSQGPPGTDRIAKNIQYF
TRBJ2-3 TRBD2 TRBV9 - TGTGCCAGCAGCGTACGACTAGCGGGAGAGCTAGATACGCAGTATTTT CASSVRLAGELDTQYF
TRBJ2-7 TRBD1 TRBV5-5 once TGTGCCAGCAGTCCGACGCCGGGACAGCACTACGAGCAGTACTTC CASSPTPGQHYEQYF
TRBJ1-5 TRBD1 TRBV18 - TGTGCCAGCTCACGGGGACAGGGGGGTATGCCCCAGCATTTT CASSRGQGGMPQHF
TRBJ2-3 - TRBV6-5 once TGTGCCAGCAGTTACTCAACCTTGGGGGATACGCAGTATTTT CASSYSTLGDTQYF
TRBJ2-7 - TRBV29-1 - TGCAGCGCCGGACGGGACTCCTACGAGCAGTACTTC CSAGRDSYEQYF
TRBJ2-1 TRBD1 TRBV4-3 - TGCGCCAGCAGCCAAGAGGAGGACAGGGCGTATTTGAATGAGCAGTTCTTC CASSQEEDRAYLNEQFF
TRBJ2-2 - TRBV12-5 - TGTGCTAGTGGTAGGACAGAGAACACCGGGGAGCTGTTTTTT CASGRTENTGELFF
TRBJ1-1 - TRBV28 - TGTGCCAGCAGTACCTCCCCCGGCCCTGAAGCTTTCTTT CASSTSPGPEAFF
TRBJ1-5 - TRBV7-9 few TGTGCCAGCAGCTTGGCCGAGGACCAGCCCCAGCATTTT CASSLAEDQPQHF
TRBJ2-1 - TRBV29-1 once TGCAGCGTTGCACGTTCTAACTCCTACAATGAGCAGTTCTTC CSVARSNSYNEQFF
TRBJ2-1 TRBD2 TRBV18 - TGTGCCAGCTCATCAACGGTGGCTAGCGGTTACAATGAGCAGTTCTTC CASSSTVASGYNEQFF
TRBJ2-2 - TRBV5-1 - TGCGCCAGCAGCTTGGTCGGGTTGACCGACGCCGGGGAGCTGTTTTTT CASSLVGLTDAGELFF
TRBJ2-3 - TRBV6-5 - TGTGCCAGCAGTTACTCTTACGGGGATACGCAGTATTTT CASSYSYGDTQYF